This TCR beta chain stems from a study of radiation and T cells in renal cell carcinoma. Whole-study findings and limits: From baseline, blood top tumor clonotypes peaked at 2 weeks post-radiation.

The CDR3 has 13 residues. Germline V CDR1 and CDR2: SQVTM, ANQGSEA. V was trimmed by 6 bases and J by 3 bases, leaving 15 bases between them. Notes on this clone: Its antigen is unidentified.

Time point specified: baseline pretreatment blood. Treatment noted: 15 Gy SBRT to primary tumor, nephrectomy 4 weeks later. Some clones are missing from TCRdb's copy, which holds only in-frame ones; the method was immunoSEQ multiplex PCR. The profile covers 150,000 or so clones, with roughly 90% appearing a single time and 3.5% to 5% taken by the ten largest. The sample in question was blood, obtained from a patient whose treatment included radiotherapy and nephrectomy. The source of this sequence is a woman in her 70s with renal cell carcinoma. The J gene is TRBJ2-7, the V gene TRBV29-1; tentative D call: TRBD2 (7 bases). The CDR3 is CSVRGGSDYEQYF. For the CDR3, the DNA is TGCAGCGTAAGGGGGGGGAGCGACTACGAGCAGTACTTC.